Each of the 24 T cell receptor beta chains below was sequenced from the same sample in a study of blood T cell repertoires in COVID-19. Sequenced by immunoSEQ multiplex PCR; TCRdb stores in-frame clones only, minus some. This table has about 270,000 clones, approximately 90% appearing once. Sample: PBMCs or T cells enriched from blood (not recorded which). Receptor source: a man aged 40-50 years who had been exposed to COVID-19.

The V gene is TRBV19, the J gene TRBJ1-5, with D possibly being TRBD1 (6 bases). V was clipped by 7 bases and J by 4 bases, with 14 bases between them. The germline gives CDR1 LNHDA, CDR2 SQIVND (reference sequence). The CDR3 extends over 14 amino acids. The CDR3 protein is CASNPDRINQPQHF. As DNA, the CDR3 is TGTGCCAGTAACCCGGACAGAATTAATCAGCCCCAGCATTTT.

The chain combines TRBV7-2 with TRBJ1-5; D call uncertain. The CDR3 has 15 amino acids. Trimming shortened V by 1 base and J by 2 bases, and 9 bases separated the two germline ends. The germline V gene encodes CDR1 SGHTA and CDR2 FQGNSA. CDR3 amino acids: CASSLDSGGNQPQHF. The CDR3 nucleotides are TGTGCCAGCAGCTTAGACTCCGGGGGCAATCAGCCCCAGCATTTT.

This sequence joins TRBV2 and TRBJ1-1; TRBD1 is a possible D gene (5 bases). CDR1 and CDR2 (germline): SNHLY, FYNNEI. Trimming stripped 10 bases from V and 4 bases from J, with 13 bases between. The CDR3 sequence is 12 residues long. DNA of the CDR3: TGTGCCACCCGGGGGGATGGCACTGAAGCTTTCTTT. It is translated as CATRGDGTEAFF.

This rearrangement joins TRBV24-1 to TRBJ2-7, with D unclear. The CDR3 length is 14 residues. V shed 2 bases and J shed 0 bases, with 7 bases lying between them. Germline assignment: CDR1 KGHDR and CDR2 SFDVKD. In nucleotides, the CDR3 is TGTGCCACCAGTGATTCACGAGGCTCCTACGAGCAGTACTTC. Translation gives CATSDSRGSYEQYF.

The rearrangement joins TRBV5-6 to TRBJ1-5, with TRBD1 as a possible D gene (5 bases). Between the trimmed V and J ends, which lost 0 bases and 6 bases, there was a span of 10 bases. CDR1 is SGHDT, CDR2 YYEEEE, per germline. The CDR3 totals 14 residues. The CDR3 region has the DNA TGTGCCAGCAGCTTGGCCAAGGGGCGTCAGCCCCAGCATTTT. As protein: CASSLAKGRQPQHF.

V usage is TRBV3-1 (or the pseudogene TRBV3-2) and J usage is TRBJ2-2, with TRBD1 as a possible D gene (6 bases). V dropped 4 bases and J dropped 5 bases, with 17 bases sitting between them. In germline, CDR1 is LGHDT, CDR2 YNNKEL (reference sequence). The CDR3 contains 16 residues. The CDR3 is CASSRNQGIGTGELFF. CDR3 bases: TGTGCCAGCAGCCGAAACCAGGGGATCGGGACCGGGGAGCTGTTTTTT.

This clone appeared once. The CDR3 sequence: CASSLYDRSTDTQYF. The CDR3 DNA sequence: TGTGCCAGCAGCTTATATGACAGGAGCACAGATACGCAGTATTTT. The V call is TRBV7-2, the J call TRBJ2-3; possible D gene TRBD1, 6 bases. CDR1 and CDR2 (germline): SGHTA, FQGNSA. Trimming stripped 2 bases from V and 0 bases from J, with 9 bases between. The CDR3 length is 15 residues.

The chain employs TRBV7-2 and TRBJ2-7, with D hard to call. The CDR3 consists of 16 residues. Germline CDR1 and CDR2: SGHTA and FQGNSA. Trimming took 1 base from V and 2 from J, leaving 15 bases between them. Written as DNA, the CDR3 is TGTGCCAGCAGCTTAGGCCCCTCGGGTCTTACCTACGAGCAGTACTTC. It is translated as CASSLGPSGLTYEQYF.

This chain links TRBV7-9 with TRBJ2-2; D possibly corresponds to TRBD1 (5 bases). Trimming shortened V by 5 bases and J by 3 bases, and 16 bases separated the two germline ends. The CDR3 has 16 amino acids. Germline V CDR1 and CDR2: SEHNR, FQNEAQ (reference sequence). CDR3 bases: TGTGCCAGCAGCCTAAGGGGTCTTAGGGACACCGGGGAGCTGTTTTTT. Protein: CASSLRGLRDTGELFF. Variable domain in full (rest from reference TRBV7-9 and TRBJ2-2): DTGVSQNPRHKITKRGQNVTFRCDPISEHNRLYWYRQTLGQGPEFLTYFQNEAQLEKSRLLSDRFSAERPKGSFSTLEIQRTEQGDSAMYLCASSLRGLRDTGELFFGEGSRLTVL.

This chain joins TRBV5-1 and TRBJ2-7; 8 bases map to TRBD1. The germline CDR1 and CDR2 sequences are SGHRS and YFSETQ. The length of the CDR3 is 15 residues. Trimming cost V 4 bases and J 0 bases; bases outside gene matches: 6. CDR3 nucleotides: TGCGCCAGCAGCCCGGGACAGGATTACTCCTACGAGCAGTACTTC. Translated: CASSPGQDYSYEQYF.

A note on this clone: Within the sample, other DNA sequences also encode this same CDR3. The rearrangement links TRBV5-1 to TRBJ1-3; a possible D gene is TRBD1 (5 bases). Germline V gene data show CDR1 as SGHRS and CDR2 as YFSETQ. The V end lost 1 base, the J end lost 7 bases, and 12 bases lay between the germline ends. This CDR3 is built from 14 residues. The CDR3 coding sequence is TGCGCCAGCAGCTTGCAGGGCTCCGGGAACACCATATATTTT. Its translation: CASSLQGSGNTIYF.

The chain has TRBV14 and TRBJ1-1; TRBD1 might be the D (6 bases). Trimming stripped 1 base from V and 8 bases from J, with 20 bases between. Germline CDR1 and CDR2: SGHDN and FVKESK. The CDR3 has 16 residues. The CDR3, as DNA: TGTGCCAGCAGCCAAGGATTATCGACAGGTCTTAGGGAAGCTTTCTTT. Protein: CASSQGLSTGLREAFF.

This rearrangement joins TRBV5-1 to TRBJ1-6, with D unresolved. The CDR3 covers 16 residues. The germline gives CDR1 SGHRS, CDR2 YFSETQ. The V end lost 3 bases, the J end lost 0 bases, and 10 bases lay between the germline ends. CDR3 bases: TGCGCCAGCAGCTACAAACAGAGCTCCTATAATTCACCCCTCCACTTT. Protein: CASSYKQSSYNSPLHF.

The chain combines TRBV7-9 with TRBJ1-2, with D possibly matching TRBD1 (5 bases). The germline V gene has CDR1 SEHNR and CDR2 FQNEAQ (reference sequence). The V end was cut by 1 base, the J end by 8 bases, with 14 bases between. The length of the CDR3 is 14 residues. The CDR3 coding sequence is TGTGCCAGCAGCTTAGATTGGGGCGCGGGGGGCTACACCTTC. Its translation is CASSLDWGAGGYTF. Full variable domain (outside the CDR3, taken from reference TRBV7-9 and TRBJ1-2): DTGVSQNPRHKITKRGQNVTFRCDPISEHNRLYWYRQTLGQGPEFLTYFQNEAQLEKSRLLSDRFSAERPKGSFSTLEIQRTEQGDSAMYLCASSLDWGAGGYTFGSGTRLTVV.

The chain recombines TRBV14 with TRBJ1-1; 9 positions agree with TRBD1. The CDR3 has 19 amino acids. J gave up 9 bases and V 2 bases, and 22 bases lay outside the gene matches. Germline lookup yields CDR1 SGHDN and CDR2 FVKESK. The CDR3: CASSQFGQRDRAGLPQAFF. The CDR3 nucleotides are TGTGCCAGCAGCCAATTCGGTCAGCGGGACAGGGCTGGATTACCCCAAGCTTTCTTT. Combining the CDR3 with reference TRBV14 and TRBJ1-1 gives the whole variable domain EAGVTQFPSHSVIEKGQTVTLRCDPISGHDNLYWYRRVMGKEIKFLLHFVKESKQDESGMPNNRFLAERTGGTYSTLKVQPAELEDSGVYFCASSQFGQRDRAGLPQAFFGQGTRLTVV.

The chain joins TRBV19 to TRBJ2-2, with D unclear. The length of the CDR3 is 14 residues. CDR1 and CDR2 (germline): LNHDA, SQIVND (reference sequence). The ends were cut back, 5 bases at V and 2 bases at J, with 9 bases in the middle. The CDR3 sequence: CASSSGLNTGELFF. In DNA, the CDR3 is TGTGCCAGTAGTTCGGGTTTAAACACCGGGGAGCTGTTTTTT.

The gene calls are TRBV9 and TRBJ2-1, with D possibly matching TRBD2 (5 bases). The germline CDR1 and CDR2 sequences are SGDLS and YYNGEE. The CDR3 has 14 amino acids. Trimming removed 2 bases at V and 4 bases at J, with 10 bases between. For the CDR3, the DNA is TGTGCCAGCAGCGTTTGGACTGGGTACAATGAGCAGTTCTTC. It translates to CASSVWTGYNEQFF.

V and J are TRBV28 and TRBJ2-1, with D possibly being TRBD1 (6 bases). Germline CDR1 reads MDHEN; CDR2 reads SYDVKM. With 6 bases removed from V and 8 bases from J, the gap between germline ends came to 14 bases. The CDR3 is made up of 13 amino acids. The CDR3 loop reads CASSYGQRDEQFF. The DNA of the CDR3 is TGTGCCAGCAGCTACGGACAGAGGGATGAGCAGTTCTTC. Complete variable domain (other parts from reference TRBV28 and TRBJ2-1): DVKVTQSSRYLVKRTGEKVFLECVQDMDHENMFWYRQDPGLGLRLIYFSYDVKMKEKGDIPEGYSVSREKKERFSLILESASTNQTSMYLCASSYGQRDEQFFGPGTRLTVL.

As regards this clone: The sample has other DNA sequences that encode this CDR3 too. The CDR3 sequence: CASSQGQGVNEQFF. In DNA, the CDR3 is TGCGCCAGCAGCCAAGGACAGGGGGTCAATGAGCAGTTCTTC. V usage is TRBV4-3 and J usage is TRBJ2-1; TRBD1 agrees at 9 bases. With V trimmed by 1 base and J by 6 bases, 1 base remained unmatched. The CDR3 is 14 residues long. Germline CDR1 reads LGHNA; CDR2 reads YSLEER.

V and J are TRBV4-1 and TRBJ1-1; TRBD1 is a possible D gene (6 bases). Trimming removed 4 bases from V and 4 bases from J, with 16 bases in between. The CDR3 consists of 15 residues. CDR1 and CDR2 from the germline V gene are MGHRA and YSYEKL. The CDR3 nucleotides read TGCGCCAGCAGCCCCGCACAGGGACGAGGCACTGAAGCTTTCTTT. This encodes CASSPAQGRGTEAFF.

The rearrangement joins TRBV6-2 or TRBV6-3 to TRBJ2-2; a weak D match, TRBD2 (6 bases). Deletions cut 0 bases from V and 6 bases from J, with 11 bases between. This CDR3 is 15 amino acids long. The germline V gene has CDR1 MNHEY and CDR2 SVGEGT. The chain's CDR3 is CASSYSRDLAGELFF. CDR3 nucleotide sequence: TGTGCCAGCAGTTACTCCAGGGACTTGGCCGGGGAGCTGTTTTTT.

The J gene is TRBJ2-2, the V gene TRBV5-1; 8 bases map to TRBD1. V gave up 4 bases and J gave up 7 bases; unmatched junction bases: 18. The CDR3 consists of 18 residues. Germline values: CDR1 SGHRS, CDR2 YFSETQ. The CDR3 reads CASSPTPGRQGALGELFF. The DNA of the CDR3 is TGCGCCAGCAGCCCCACCCCCGGTAGGCAGGGGGCTCTCGGGGAGCTGTTTTTT.

This clone appeared a few times. The chain recombines TRBV25-1 with TRBJ1-6, with no clear D. The CDR3 spans 14 residues. Germline V lookup: CDR1 MGHDK, CDR2 SYGVNS. The V and J ends lost 2 bases and 4 bases respectively, with 6 bases between them. CDR3 sequence reads: CASSEGGYNSPLHF. In nucleotides, the CDR3 is TGTGCCAGCAGTGAAGGCGGGTATAATTCACCCCTCCACTTT.

This chain connects TRBV2 to TRBJ1-5; 7 bases agree with TRBD1. The V and J ends lost 4 bases and 2 bases, in that order; junction bases with no gene match: 8. The CDR3 is 16 residues long. Looked up from germline, CDR1 is SNHLY and CDR2 is FYNNEI. In DNA, the CDR3 is TGTGCCAGCAGTGGGGCAGGGGGTGGGGGCAATCAGCCCCAGCATTTT. It translates to CASSGAGGGGNQPQHF.